Only a few counts were recorded for the clone carrying this T cell receptor (beta chain). In the original processing: Amplification with reference gene primers provided the estimates of nucleated cell counts. Sequenced by immunoSEQ multiplex PCR; TCRdb stores in-frame clones only, minus some. The V and J calls and the clone size are those of that table, but D and trimming were determined from the DNA. The data show under 200,000 clones, about 91% seen once. The data belong to a study of blood T cell repertoires in COVID-19. The overall study: The analysed material was cDNA or gDNA that came from T cells, B-cell-depleted T cells, or PBMCs.

Enrolled through a virtual design, the participants were between 18 and 89 years of age and came from roughly 22 US areas. Cohort 3 donors were reported recovered after two negative PCRs, clearance, or symptom resolution. Germline V gene sequence: CDR1 GTSNPN, CDR2 SVGIG (reference sequence). The CDR3 contains 12 residues. V dropped 2 bases and J dropped 4 bases, with 8 bases sitting between them. Source material: PBMCs or T cells enriched from blood (not recorded which). The TCR sequence derives from a woman between 18 and 30 years old who had recovered from COVID-19. V gene TRBV30 combines with J gene TRBJ1-1; D is unclear. CDR3 amino acids: CAWSRQITEAFF. In DNA, the CDR3 is TGTGCCTGGAGTCGTCAGATCACTGAAGCTTTCTTT.